The table lists the clone carrying this TCR beta chain with a few counts. The CDR3 sequence is 15 residues long. Germline loops: CDR1 SGHDN, CDR2 FVKESK. Trimming at V came to 1 base and at J to 5 bases, leaving 7 bases not matched to a gene. The sample belongs to a study of cytomegalovirus exposure and HLA in healthy donors. Vbeta (60) and Jbeta (13) primers were used in the PCR. Measured with immunoSEQ multiplex PCR; TCRdb has only the in-frame clones, and not every one. The table lists about 100,000 clones, about 75% of them singletons. The chain has TRBV14 and TRBJ1-2, with 7 bases identical to TRBD1. Sequencing used PBMCs. The sequence derives from a man over 45 in good health and CMV-seronegative. CDR3 nucleotides: TGTGCCAGCAGCCAAGCTCGGGACAGCGCATATGGCTACACCTTC. It encodes CASSQARDSAYGYTF.